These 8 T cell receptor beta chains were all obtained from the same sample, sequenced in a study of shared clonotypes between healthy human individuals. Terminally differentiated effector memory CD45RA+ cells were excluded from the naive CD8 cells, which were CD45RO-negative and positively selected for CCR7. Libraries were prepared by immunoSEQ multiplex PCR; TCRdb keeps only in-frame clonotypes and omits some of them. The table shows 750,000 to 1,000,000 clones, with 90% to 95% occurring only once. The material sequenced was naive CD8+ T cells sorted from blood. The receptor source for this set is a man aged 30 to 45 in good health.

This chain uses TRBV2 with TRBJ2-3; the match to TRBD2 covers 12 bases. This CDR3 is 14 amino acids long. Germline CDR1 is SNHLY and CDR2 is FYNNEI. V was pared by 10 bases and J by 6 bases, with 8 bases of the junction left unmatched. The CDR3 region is CATRLAGDRDTQYF. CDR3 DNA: TGTGCCACCCGACTAGCGGGGGACCGTGATACGCAGTATTTT. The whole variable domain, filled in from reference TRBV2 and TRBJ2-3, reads EPEVTQTPSHQVTQMGQEVILRCVPISNHLYFYWYRQILGQKVEFLVSFYNNEISEKSEIFDDQFSVERPDGSNFTLKIRSTKLEDSAMYFCATRLAGDRDTQYFGPGTRLTVL.

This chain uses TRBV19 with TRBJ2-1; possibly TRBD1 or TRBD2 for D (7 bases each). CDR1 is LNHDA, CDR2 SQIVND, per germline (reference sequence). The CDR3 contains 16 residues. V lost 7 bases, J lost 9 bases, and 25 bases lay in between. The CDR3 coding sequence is TGTGCCAGTACCAAGGGGGCGGGGGCCCGAGGGAGTGAGCAGTTCTTC. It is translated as CASTKGAGARGSEQFF. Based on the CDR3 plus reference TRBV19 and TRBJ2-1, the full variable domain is DGGITQSPKYLFRKEGQNVTLSCEQNLNHDAMYWYRQDPGQGLRLIYYSQIVNDFQKGDIAEGYSVSREKKESFPLTVTSAQKNPTAFYLCASTKGAGARGSEQFFGPGTRLTVL.

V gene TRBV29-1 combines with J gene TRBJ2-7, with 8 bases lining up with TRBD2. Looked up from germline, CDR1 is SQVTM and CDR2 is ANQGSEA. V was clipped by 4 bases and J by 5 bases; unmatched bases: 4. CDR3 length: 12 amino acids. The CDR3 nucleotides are TGCAGCGTTGTTCCAGCGGGAGACGAGCAGTACTTC. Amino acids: CSVVPAGDEQYF.

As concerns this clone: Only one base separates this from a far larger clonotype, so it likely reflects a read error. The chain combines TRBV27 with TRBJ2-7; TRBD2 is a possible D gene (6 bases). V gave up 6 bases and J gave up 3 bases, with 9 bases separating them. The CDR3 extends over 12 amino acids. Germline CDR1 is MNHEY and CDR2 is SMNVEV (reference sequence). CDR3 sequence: CASSGRDYEQYF. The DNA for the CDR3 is TGTGCCAGCAGCGGGAGAGACTACGAGCAGTACTTC.

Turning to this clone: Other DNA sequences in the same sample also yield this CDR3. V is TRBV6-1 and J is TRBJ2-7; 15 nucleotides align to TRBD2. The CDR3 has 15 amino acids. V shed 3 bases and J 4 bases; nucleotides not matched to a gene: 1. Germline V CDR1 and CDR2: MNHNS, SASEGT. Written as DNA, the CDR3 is TGTGCCAGCAGTGAGGGACTAGCGGGAGGATACGAGCAGTACTTC. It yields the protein CASSEGLAGGYEQYF.

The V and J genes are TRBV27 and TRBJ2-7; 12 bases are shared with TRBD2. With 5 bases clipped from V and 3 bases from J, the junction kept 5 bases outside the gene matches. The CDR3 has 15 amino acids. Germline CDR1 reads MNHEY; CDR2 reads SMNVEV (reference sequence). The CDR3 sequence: CASSPLAGGLYEQYF. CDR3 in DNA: TGTGCCAGCAGTCCCCTAGCGGGAGGGCTCTACGAGCAGTACTTC.

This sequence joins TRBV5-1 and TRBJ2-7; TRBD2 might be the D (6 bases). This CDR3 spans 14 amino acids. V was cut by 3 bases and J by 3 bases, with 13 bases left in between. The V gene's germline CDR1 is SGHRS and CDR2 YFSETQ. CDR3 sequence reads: CASSSGDGDYEQYF. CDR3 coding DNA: TGCGCCAGCAGCTCGGGAGATGGGGACTACGAGCAGTACTTC.

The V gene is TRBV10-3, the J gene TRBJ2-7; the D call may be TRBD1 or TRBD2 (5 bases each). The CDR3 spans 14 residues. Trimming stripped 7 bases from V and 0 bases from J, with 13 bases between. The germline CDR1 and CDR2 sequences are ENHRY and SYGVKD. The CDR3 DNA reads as TGTGCCATCACGGGGCCAGGCCTCTCCTACGAGCAGTACTTC. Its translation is CAITGPGLSYEQYF.